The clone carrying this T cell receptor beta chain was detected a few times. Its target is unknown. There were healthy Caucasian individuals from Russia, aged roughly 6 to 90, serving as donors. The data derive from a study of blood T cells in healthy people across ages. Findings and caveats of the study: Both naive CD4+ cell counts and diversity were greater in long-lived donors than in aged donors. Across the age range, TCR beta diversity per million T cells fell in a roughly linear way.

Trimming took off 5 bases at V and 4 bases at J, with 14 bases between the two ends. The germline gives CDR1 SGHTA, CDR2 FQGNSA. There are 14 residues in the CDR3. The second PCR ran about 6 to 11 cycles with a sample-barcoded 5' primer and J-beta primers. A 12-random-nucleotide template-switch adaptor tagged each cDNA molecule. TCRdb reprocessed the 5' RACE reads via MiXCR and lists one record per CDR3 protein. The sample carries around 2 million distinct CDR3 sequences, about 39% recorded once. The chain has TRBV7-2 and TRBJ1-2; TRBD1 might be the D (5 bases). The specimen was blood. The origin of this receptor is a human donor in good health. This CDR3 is CASSLETDPYGYTF. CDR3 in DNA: TGTGCCAGCAGCCTGGAGACAGATCCCTATGGCTACACCTTC.